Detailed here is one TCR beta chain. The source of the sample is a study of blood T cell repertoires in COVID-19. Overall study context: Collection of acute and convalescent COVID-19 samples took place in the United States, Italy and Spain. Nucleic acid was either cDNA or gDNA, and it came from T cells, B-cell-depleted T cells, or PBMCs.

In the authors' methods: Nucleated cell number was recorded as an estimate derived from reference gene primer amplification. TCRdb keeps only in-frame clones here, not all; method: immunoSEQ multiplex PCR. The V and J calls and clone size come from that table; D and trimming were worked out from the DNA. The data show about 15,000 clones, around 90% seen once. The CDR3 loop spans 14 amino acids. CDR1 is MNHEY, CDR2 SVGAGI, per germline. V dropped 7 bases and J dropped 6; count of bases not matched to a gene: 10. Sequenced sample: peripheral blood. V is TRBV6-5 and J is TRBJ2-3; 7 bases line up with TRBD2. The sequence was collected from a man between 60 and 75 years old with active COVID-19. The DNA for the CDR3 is TGTGCCAGCATCGGACTCAGGCGGGGGGATACGCAGTATTTT. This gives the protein CASIGLRRGDTQYF.